This T cell receptor beta chain is drawn from a study of T cell responses to AZD1222 COVID-19 vaccine. Repertoires were generated with immunoSEQ multiplex PCR, while TCRdb's copy carries only in-frame clones and drops some. The sample lists under 75,000 clones; 85% were seen once. Trimming removed 3 bases from V and 0 bases from J, with 12 bases in between. This CDR3 is built from 16 residues. CDR1 is WSHSY and CDR2 is SAAADI in the germline V gene. The sequence derives from an adult in good health. Here the sequenced sample was peripheral blood, taken on day 0 of AZD1222 vaccination. The chain combines TRBV10-2 with TRBJ1-3; maybe TRBD1 (5 bases). CDR3 nucleotide sequence: TGCGCCAGCAGTGACCCGGGACGGCCCTCTGGAAACACCATATATTTT. The encoded protein is CASSDPGRPSGNTIYF.